The 25 T cell receptor beta chains reported below all come from one sample, sequenced in a study of beta chain features in type 1 diabetes. Expressed TCRB transcripts got sequenced, as all isolated RNA was reverse transcribed. TCRdb's table, derived via immunoSEQ multiplex PCR, lists solely in-frame clones and lacks some. Here the sample spans about 340,000 clones, around 8% being singletons. The sequenced sample was central memory CD4+ T cells from blood. The origin of the receptors is a woman in her late teens or twenties in good health.

Written as DNA, the CDR3 is TGTGCCAGCTCACCAACTAGCGGAGGGTCCTACGAGCAGTACTTC. As protein: CASSPTSGGSYEQYF. The V call is TRBV18, the J call TRBJ2-7; TRBD2 matches 8 bases. The CDR3 has 15 amino acids. Germline loops: CDR1 KGHSH, CDR2 LQKENI. The trim removed 2 bases at V and 1 base at J, leaving 4 bases unmatched.

This clone has more than one count but fewer than ten. V is TRBV5-8 and J is TRBJ2-1; D is ambiguous. CDR1 and CDR2 from the germline V gene are SGHTS and YDEGEE. The CDR3 has 15 residues. V gave up 0 bases and J gave up 0 bases, with 7 bases separating them. The CDR3, as DNA: TGTGCCAGCAGCTTGGGTGTTATCTCCTACAATGAGCAGTTCTTC. It translates to CASSLGVISYNEQFF.

This clone has only a few counts. The CDR3 spells CASSLGRRGLRETQYF. The CDR3 coding sequence is TGTGCCAGCAGTTTAGGACGCAGGGGGCTACGGGAGACCCAGTACTTC. The V gene is TRBV28, the J gene TRBJ2-5; 8 positions match TRBD1. With 2 bases clipped from V and 5 bases from J, the junction kept 10 bases outside the gene matches. The CDR3 is made up of 16 amino acids. The germline V gene encodes CDR1 MDHEN and CDR2 SYDVKM.

The chain employs TRBV5-6 and TRBJ2-3; unclear D gene. The CDR3 length is 16 residues. V was pared by 2 bases and J by 2 bases, with 15 bases between. Germline-derived CDR1 and CDR2 are SGHDT and YYEEEE. CDR3: CASSFRRGSVTDTQYF. The CDR3 DNA reads as TGTGCCAGCAGCTTTAGGAGAGGAAGTGTCACAGATACGCAGTATTTT.

This clone was picked up a small number of times. The chain couples TRBV10-3 to TRBJ2-7, with 10 bases that match TRBD2. The CDR3 has 16 residues. CDR1 is ENHRY and CDR2 is SYGVKD in the germline V gene. The trim removed 3 bases at V and 2 bases at J, leaving 7 bases unmatched. The CDR3 DNA sequence: TGTGCCATCAGTGACCAACTAGCGGGGCACCCCTACGAGCAGTACTTC. Translation: CAISDQLAGHPYEQYF.

This clone has a handful of counts. V is TRBV15 and J is TRBJ1-1; perhaps TRBD1 as D (6 bases). Germline V gene data show CDR1 as LNHNV and CDR2 as YYDKDF (reference sequence). The CDR3 loop spans 16 amino acids. The germline V and J ends were trimmed by 1 base and 4 bases, with 16 bases remaining between them. Written as DNA, the CDR3 is TGTGCCACCAGCAGAGGACAGGAACGTGGTGGCACTGAAGCTTTCTTT. Translated, it gives CATSRGQERGGTEAFF.

The V and J genes are TRBV6-1 and TRBJ1-1, with TRBD1 as a possible D gene (5 bases). Trimming cost V 0 bases and J 11 bases, with 13 bases left between them. Germline V CDR1 and CDR2: MNHNS, SASEGT. The CDR3 is 13 residues long. CDR3 residues: CASSEASQGKAFF. The CDR3 nucleotides read TGTGCCAGCAGTGAAGCGAGCCAGGGTAAGGCTTTCTTT.

This clone has more than one count but fewer than ten. The junction departs from the called germline gene at one end, perhaps through a read error. The chain uses TRBV4-2 and TRBJ1-5; D remains unclear. The CDR3 covers 15 residues. Per germline, CDR1 LGHNA and CDR2 YNFKEQ. The CDR3 loop reads CPSSQAGAPDQPQHF. In DNA form, the CDR3 reads TGTCCCAGCAGCCAAGCAGGCGCCCCCGATCAGCCCCAGCATTTT.

This clone was recorded a few times. The gene calls are TRBV11-2 and TRBJ2-1; 7 nucleotides match TRBD1. The ends lost 5 bases at V and 6 bases at J; junction bases unmatched: 4. Looked up from germline, CDR1 is SGHAT and CDR2 is FQNNGV. This CDR3 spans 13 amino acids. The CDR3 loop is CASSERGRNEQFF. The DNA of the CDR3 is TGTGCCAGCAGCGAGAGGGGGCGCAATGAGCAGTTCTTC. Together with reference TRBV11-2 and TRBJ2-1, the CDR3 gives the full variable domain: EAGVAQSPRYKIIEKRQSVAFWCNPISGHATLYWYQQILGQGPKLLIQFQNNGVVDDSQLPKDRFSAERLKGVDSTLKIQPAKLEDSAVYLCASSERGRNEQFFGPGTRLTVL.

There are a few counts of this clone. The chain has TRBV5-4 and TRBJ2-5; D is ambiguous. Germline V gene lookup returns CDR1 SGHNT and CDR2 YYREEE (reference sequence). Between the trimmed V and J ends, which lost 1 base and 4 bases, there was a span of 11 bases. The length of the CDR3 is 14 residues. CDR3 DNA: TGTGCCAGCAGCTTGAAGGTCTCGGGAGAGACCCAGTACTTC. Protein: CASSLKVSGETQYF.

In its sample, this clone was seen a few times. The chain carries TRBV6-5 and TRBJ2-5, with D unclear. The V and J ends lost 6 bases and 2 bases respectively, with 7 bases between them. The CDR3 has 12 amino acids. Per germline, CDR1 MNHEY and CDR2 SVGAGI. The CDR3 spells CASRDQQETQYF. DNA of the CDR3: TGTGCCAGCAGGGACCAACAAGAGACCCAGTACTTC.

This chain joins TRBV5-1 and TRBJ2-3; no definite D call. The CDR3 sequence is 13 residues long. V dropped 4 bases and J dropped 5 bases, with 11 bases sitting between them. The germline V gene encodes CDR1 SGHRS and CDR2 YFSETQ. In DNA form, the CDR3 reads TGCGCCAGCAGCCCGGGTCGCGGAGATACGCAGTATTTT. Its translation: CASSPGRGDTQYF.

This clone has a count of ten or more. V and J are TRBV27 and TRBJ1-1; a possible D gene is TRBD1 (6 bases). The V end was cut by 6 bases, the J end by 3 bases, with 11 bases between. From germline, CDR1 is MNHEY and CDR2 SMNVEV (reference sequence). The CDR3 covers 13 residues. For the CDR3, the DNA is TGTGCCAGCAGCCCGAACAGGGACACTGAAGCTTTCTTT. Protein sequence: CASSPNRDTEAFF.

This clone was observed a handful of times. The chain links TRBV5-1 to TRBJ2-5, with D uncertain. Trimming removed 2 bases at V and 5 bases at J, with 7 bases between. This CDR3 region has 12 residues. The germline V gene has CDR1 SGHRS and CDR2 YFSETQ. The CDR3 loop is CASSLSVETQYF. DNA for the CDR3: TGCGCCAGCAGCTTAAGTGTGGAGACCCAGTACTTC.

Many counts were recorded for this clone. The genes are TRBV5-8 and TRBJ2-4; 12 bases match TRBD2. The CDR3 contains 16 residues. The germline V gene encodes CDR1 SGHTS and CDR2 YDEGEE. The ends lost 6 bases at V and 6 bases at J; junction bases unmatched: 10. CDR3: CASIGTSGFRGNIQYF. In nucleotides, the CDR3 is TGTGCCAGCATCGGGACTAGCGGGTTCAGGGGAAACATTCAGTACTTC. The whole variable domain, filled in from reference TRBV5-8 and TRBJ2-4, reads EAGVTQSPTHLIKTRGQQATLRCSPISGHTSVYWYQQALGLGLQFLLWYDEGEERNRGNFPPRFSGRQFPNYSSELNVNALELEDSALYLCASIGTSGFRGNIQYFGAGTRLSVL.

This clone came up many times. V and J are TRBV7-9 and TRBJ2-3; D gene ambiguous. CDR3 size: 17 residues. Germline assignment: CDR1 SEHNR and CDR2 FQNEAQ (reference sequence). The V gene lost 2 bases and the J gene lost 0 bases, with 15 bases spanning the gap. CDR3 sequence reads: CASSLYYRQSSTDTQYF. The DNA of the CDR3 is TGTGCCAGCAGCTTATATTATCGGCAGTCTAGCACAGATACGCAGTATTTT.

In its sample, this clone was seen a few times. The CDR3 reads CASTSGARDTQYF. As DNA, the CDR3 is TGTGCCAGCACCTCGGGTGCGAGGGATACGCAGTATTTT. V and J are TRBV5-4 and TRBJ2-3; D unresolved. The V and J ends lost 6 bases and 6 bases respectively, with 14 bases between them. The CDR3 length is 13 residues. Germline CDR1 reads SGHNT; CDR2 reads YYREEE (reference sequence).

This clone was counted only a few times. V is TRBV7-2 and J is TRBJ2-1; TRBD2 matches 12 bases. Trimming took 2 bases from V and 6 from J; bases not matched to a gene: 2. The germline V gene encodes CDR1 SGHTA and CDR2 FQGNSA. CDR3 length equals 15 residues. CDR3: CASSLPSGRANEQFF. Written as DNA, the CDR3 is TGTGCCAGCAGCTTACCTAGCGGGAGGGCCAATGAGCAGTTCTTC. Combining the CDR3 with reference TRBV7-2 and TRBJ2-1 gives the whole variable domain GAGVSQSPSNKVTEKGKDVELRCDPISGHTALYWYRQSLGQGLEFLIYFQGNSAPDKSGLPSDRFSAERTGGSVSTLTIQRTQQEDSAVYLCASSLPSGRANEQFFGPGTRLTVL.

The chain joins TRBV19 to TRBJ2-5, with 8 bases matching TRBD1. CDR1 is LNHDA, CDR2 SQIVND, per germline (reference sequence). The CDR3 has 13 amino acids. Germline trimming cut 6 bases from V and 4 bases from J; bases unmatched to any gene: 4. The CDR3 coding sequence is TGTGCCAGTAGAAGGACAGGGATAGAGACCCAGTACTTC. This codes for CASRRTGIETQYF.

The chain uses TRBV19 and TRBJ2-2, with a possible D match to TRBD1 (6 bases). Germline CDR1 LNHDA, CDR2 SQIVND (reference sequence). This CDR3 spans 15 amino acids. V was pared by 10 bases and J by 1 base, with 16 bases between. The CDR3 DNA sequence: TGTGCCACCAAAAGAGAGGGACAGAACACCGGGGAGCTGTTTTTT. This sequence encodes CATKREGQNTGELFF.

A few counts support this clone. The rearrangement links TRBV25-1 to TRBJ2-3, with TRBD1 matching over 9 bases. CDR3 length equals 18 residues. The J segment lost 0 bases and the V segment lost 1 base, leaving 8 bases of the junction unmatched. Germline V gives CDR1 MGHDK, CDR2 SYGVNS. The CDR3, as DNA: TGTGCCAGCAGTGAATGGGGACAGGGAAAAGCTAGCACAGATACGCAGTATTTT. Its protein is CASSEWGQGKASTDTQYF.

Only a few counts were recorded for this clone. The chain has TRBV2 and TRBJ2-7; possibly TRBD1 for D (6 bases). The CDR3 totals 15 residues. Trimming left V 5 bases short and J 1 base short, with 15 bases between. The germline CDR1 and CDR2 sequences are SNHLY and FYNNEI. The DNA for the CDR3 is TGTGCCAGCAGTTTTGACACAGGGTGGTCCTACGAGCAGTACTTC. Translated, it gives CASSFDTGWSYEQYF.

In its sample, this clone was seen many times. The chain couples TRBV28 to TRBJ2-4; D is ambiguous. The CDR3 totals 14 residues. Germline values: CDR1 MDHEN, CDR2 SYDVKM. Trimming removed 7 bases from V and 3 bases from J, with 13 bases in between. The CDR3 DNA reads TGTGCCAGCAATCCAGGACGCCTCAAAAACATTCAGTACTTC. It is translated as CASNPGRLKNIQYF.

Ten or more counts support this clone. The chain uses TRBV4-2 and TRBJ1-2; no firm D call. Germline V gene sequence: CDR1 LGHNA, CDR2 YNFKEQ. V shed 2 bases and J shed 0 bases, with 10 bases lying between them. This CDR3 contains 15 residues. In DNA form, the CDR3 reads TGTGCCAGCAGCCAACAGGCAGAGGCTAACTATGGCTACACCTTC. Residues: CASSQQAEANYGYTF.

V usage is TRBV6-6 and J usage is TRBJ1-2; D is possibly TRBD1 (5 bases). The V end lost 2 bases, the J end lost 2 bases, and 9 bases lay between the germline ends. This CDR3 is built from 14 residues. Germline CDR1 and CDR2: MNHNY and SVGAGI (reference sequence). As DNA, the CDR3 is TGTGCCAGCAGTTACGTCGCAGGGAACTATGGCTACACCTTC. Protein sequence: CASSYVAGNYGYTF.